The clone carrying this TCR beta chain was found many times. Its antigen is currently unknown. The sample belongs to a study of CD8 T cells in ankylosing spondylitis. Findings of the study overall: Certain motif variants had earlier appeared in reactive arthritis synovial fluid and blood. Peripheral blood held disease-linked clones only at relatively low frequency, and these were CD8+. In ankylosing spondylitis blood, a motif of about eight highly homologous TCR beta variants appeared characteristic. Disease-linked clones were reportedly significantly enriched in matched ankylosing spondylitis synovial fluid.

Germline V gene sequence: CDR1 SGHRS, CDR2 YFSETQ. This CDR3 comprises 13 residues. Trimming left V 3 bases short and J 5 bases short, with 11 bases between. Quantitative 5'-RACE with molecular barcodes was used to make the TCR beta libraries. One entry per CDR3 protein results from TCRdb running MiXCR on the 5' RACE reads. In the table there are roughly 450,000 distinct CDR3 sequences, more than 25% of which are singletons. This clonotype was obtained from a male donor with ankylosing spondylitis. The sequenced sample was blood, either unsorted or a sorted T cell fraction (not recorded which). The chain links TRBV5-1 to TRBJ2-5; the D is unclear. This chain's CDR3 is CASSYGVGETQYF. CDR3 coding DNA: TGCGCCAGCAGCTACGGAGTTGGGGAGACCCAGTACTTC.